This T cell receptor (beta chain) was sequenced during a study of blood T cells in healthy people across ages. The study, taken as a whole, reports: Among T cells, TCR beta diversity per million cells dropped roughly linearly as age rose. The diversity estimates, figures obtained from one million T cells, were considered underestimates. The study found more naive CD4+ cells and higher diversity in long-lived than aged donors.

From germline, CDR1 is MNHEY and CDR2 SVGAGI. Trimming took 6 bases from V and 4 from J, leaving 12 bases between them. The CDR3 is 14 residues long. As regards this clonotype: The antigen is unknown.

Together with a sample-barcoded 5' primer, a J-beta primer mix was included in a second PCR lasting roughly 6 to 12 cycles. TCRdb used MiXCR to reprocess the 5' RACE reads, holding one entry per CDR3 protein. The sample lists some 1.5 million distinct CDR3 sequences; roughly 27% were seen once. This sequence originates from a woman in her twenties or thirties in good health. Sequencing input: blood. The chain carries TRBV6-5 and TRBJ2-2; D might be TRBD1 (6 bases). CDR3 in amino acids: CASRITGSTGELFF. In nucleotides, the CDR3 is TGTGCCAGCAGGATAACAGGGTCCACCGGGGAGCTGTTTTTT.